This TCR beta chain emerged from a study of blood T cell repertoires in COVID-19. On the study more broadly: PBMCs, B-cell-depleted T cells, or T cells were the source of the cDNA or gDNA that made up the material.

Researchers sorted participants into cohorts using their self-reported clinical history. The CDR3 contains 14 residues. Germline CDR1 and CDR2: KGHSH and LQKENI. V shed 1 base and J 6 bases; nucleotides not matched to a gene: 4. Some clones are missing from TCRdb's copy, which holds only in-frame ones; the method was immunoSEQ multiplex PCR. The sample has around 150,000 clones; 80% are singletons. This receptor was obtained from a woman aged 60-70 years who had recovered from COVID-19. Material for sequencing was PBMCs or T cells enriched from blood (not recorded which). This sequence joins TRBV18 and TRBJ2-3; 7 bases line up with TRBD1. The CDR3 sequence is CASSPQGALDTQYF. CDR3 in DNA: TGTGCCAGCTCACCACAGGGGGCACTGGATACGCAGTATTTT.